The rows below give T cell receptor beta chains drawn from one sample of a study of Ad26.COV2.S vaccination and SARS-CoV-2 variants. Sequencing used immunoSEQ multiplex PCR; TCRdb keeps in-frame clones, though not all of them. This table holds 350,000 to 500,000 clones, about nine tenths found once. The sequencing used peripheral blood, collected in a trial of Ad26.COV2.S vaccine versus placebo. These receptors came from a person aged 18-60 years who received the Ad26.COV2.S COVID-19 vaccine or a placebo. CDR3s include the opening cysteine and the closing phenylalanine or tryptophan. Each record gives: D gene, J gene, V gene, clone size, CDR3 DNA, CDR3 protein. A D gene is named only where the DNA matches it firmly. Some rows mark clone size as missing; the rest say once, few, many or name a class of expanded clone.

>.|TRBJ1-3|TRBV2|.
TGTGCCAGCAGTGAAGGCGACACCATATATTTT
CASSEGDTIYF
>TRBD1|TRBJ2-4|TRBV29-1|.
TGCAGCGTTGGGCCGACAGGGTCTAGTCAGAGCATTCAGTACTTC
CSVGPTGSSQSIQYF
>.|TRBJ2-7|TRBV19|few
TGTGCCAGTAGTAACACAGGGGAGGGGACCTACGAGCAGTACTTC
CASSNTGEGTYEQYF
>TRBD1|TRBJ1-2|TRBV29-1|.
TGCAGCGTTGAAGGGGGACAGGGCGTTGAGGGCTACACCTTC
CSVEGGQGVEGYTF
>.|TRBJ2-3|TRBV9|.
TGTGCCAGCAGCGTAAGGGGGGACACAGATACGCAGTATTTT
CASSVRGDTDTQYF
>.|TRBJ2-7|TRBV7-3|.
TGTGCCAGCAGCTTAACCATATCGGGGGAGCAGTACTTC
CASSLTISGEQYF
>.|TRBJ2-5|TRBV7-7|once
TGTGCTAGCAGCCCTAGTCTTGCGCGGCCTCAAGAGACCCAGTACTTC
CASSPSLARPQETQYF
>TRBD2|TRBJ2-7|TRBV28|.
TGTGCCAGCAGGCCCAGCGGGAACTATTACGAGCAGTACTTC
CASRPSGNYYEQYF
>TRBD2|TRBJ2-2|TRBV6-6|.
TGTGCCAGCAGTTCTAGCGGGAGGTTTCCCGGGGAGCTGTTTTTT
CASSSSGRFPGELFF
>.|TRBJ2-7|TRBV6-5|.
TGTGCCAGCATCACCCCGGGTCAAGCATACGAGCAGTACTTC
CASITPGQAYEQYF
>.|TRBJ1-4|TRBV6-5|.
TGTGCCAGCAGTTATTCGGGTTCGGGTAATGAAAAACTGTTTTTT
CASSYSGSGNEKLFF
>.|TRBJ1-3|TRBV11-3|.
TGTGCCAGCAGCTCCCCCCAAGACGGACGAAACACCATATATTTT
CASSSPQDGRNTIYF
>.|TRBJ2-1|TRBV5-1|.
TGCGCCAGCAGTGCGGGGTACAATGAGCAGTTCTTC
CASSAGYNEQFF
>TRBD2|TRBJ2-1|TRBV5-6|.
TGTGCCAGCAGCTTTGTCGGGAGGGCCGACAATGAGCAGTTCTTC
CASSFVGRADNEQFF
>.|TRBJ1-2|TRBV2|.
TGTGCCAGCAGTGAGAGGCACAGGGCGACTGGCTACACCTTC
CASSERHRATGYTF
>.|TRBJ1-2|TRBV6-5|.
TGTGCCAGCAGTTACGGGTTGCTTTATGGCTACACCTTC
CASSYGLLYGYTF
>.|TRBJ1-2|TRBV4-2|.
TGTGCCAGCAGTCAACCCCCGGACCAACCTAACTATGGCTACACCTTC
CASSQPPDQPNYGYTF
>TRBD1|TRBJ1-5|TRBV12-3/TRBV12-4|.
TGTGCCAGCAGTGGGACAGGGGGCCAGCCCCAGCATTTT
CASSGTGGQPQHF
>TRBD2|TRBJ2-1|TRBV5-8|.
TGTGCCAGCAGCTTGGCCGGGACTAGCGGGAGAAGCTCCTACAATGAGCAGTTCTTC
CASSLAGTSGRSSYNEQFF
>.|TRBJ2-7|TRBV7-2|.
TGTGCCAGCAGCGCAACCTCGGGGGCCGCCTACGAGCAGTACTTC
CASSATSGAAYEQYF
>.|TRBJ1-3|TRBV19|once
TGTGCCAGTAGTCACCGGGCAACCCGAACGACCTCAGGGAACACCATATATTTT
CASSHRATRTTSGNTIYF
>TRBD2|TRBJ2-2|TRBV4-3|.
TGCGCCAGCAGCCAAGATCGGACTAGCGGAGGTAGCCTGAACACCGGGGAGCTGTTTTTT
CASSQDRTSGGSLNTGELFF
>.|TRBJ2-1|TRBV7-8|.
TGTGCCAGCAGCCGAGGCTATGAGCAGTTCTTC
CASSRGYEQFF
>.|TRBJ2-2|TRBV30|.
TGTGCCGAAAAAAAACATCAGACCGGGGAGCTGTTTTTT
CAEKKHQTGELFF
>.|TRBJ2-7|TRBV12-3/TRBV12-4|.
TGTGCCAGCAGTTTAACGGCCGGCTACGAGCAGTACTTC
CASSLTAGYEQYF
>.|TRBJ2-2|TRBV7-6|.
TGTGCCAGCAGCTTAATCCCACAGCGCGTAGAACCCGGGGAGCTGTTTTTT
CASSLIPQRVEPGELFF
>.|TRBJ2-2|TRBV6-2/TRBV6-3|.
TGTGCCAGCAGTTGGAGAAGGGGCGGGGAGCTGTTTTTT
CASSWRRGGELFF
>.|TRBJ2-3|TRBV30|.
TGTGCCTGGAGTTCTAGACTCACAGATACGCAGTATTTT
CAWSSRLTDTQYF
>.|TRBJ2-5|TRBV5-1|.
TGCGCCAGCAGCTTGCAAAGAGAGACCCAGTACTTC
CASSLQRETQYF
>TRBD2|TRBJ2-1|TRBV6-5|.
TGTGCCAGCAGTTACGCGGGAGTAGGGGAGCAGTTCTTC
CASSYAGVGEQFF
>TRBD1|TRBJ1-1|TRBV6-5|.
TGTGCCTGCAGACAGGGGCTAGGAACTGAAGCTTTCTTT
CACRQGLGTEAFF
>TRBD1|TRBJ1-2|TRBV6-6|.
TGTGCCAGCACCCCTGACAGGGGGATTAACTATGGCTACACCTTC
CASTPDRGINYGYTF
>TRBD1|TRBJ1-1|TRBV30|.
TGTGCCTGGTACAGGGGCCCGAACACTGAAGCTTTCTTT
CAWYRGPNTEAFF
>.|TRBJ1-6|TRBV3-1/TRBV3-2|medium-sized
TGTGCCAGCAGCCAAGATCGGTATTCACCCCTCCACTTT
CASSQDRYSPLHF
>.|TRBJ2-1|TRBV15|.
TGTGCCACCAGGGCTAGTCTGCCACAATCCTACAATGAGCAGTTCTTC
CATRASLPQSYNEQFF
>.|TRBJ1-3|TRBV4-1|once
TGCGCCAGCAGCCAAGTCCGGGCTCTCACCATATATTTT
CASSQVRALTIYF
>TRBD1|TRBJ2-5|TRBV4-2|.
TGTGCCAGCAGCCAAGATACAGGGGAAGAGACCCAGTACTTC
CASSQDTGEETQYF
>TRBD1|TRBJ1-3|TRBV10-3|.
TGTGCCATCAGTGGAGGGACAGAAGTCTCTGGAAACACCATATATTTT
CAISGGTEVSGNTIYF
>.|TRBJ2-3|TRBV20-1|.
TGCAGTGCTAGTCAGGGGTCACACACAGATACGCAGTATTTT
CSASQGSHTDTQYF
>.|TRBJ1-5|TRBV15|.
TGTGCCACCAGAGAGACTTTGGACCATCAGCCCCAGCATTTT
CATRETLDHQPQHF
>.|TRBJ1-6|TRBV5-8|.
TGTGCCAGCAGCCCTGGACCCCCGGGTTCACCCCTCCACTTT
CASSPGPPGSPLHF
>.|TRBJ1-3|TRBV7-6|few
TGTGCCAGCAGCGCCAGTCCCTCTGGAAACACCATATATTTT
CASSASPSGNTIYF
>TRBD1|TRBJ1-6|TRBV5-1|.
TGCGCCAGCAGCTCGGACAGGGGGCCTTCACCCCTCCACTTT
CASSSDRGPSPLHF
>.|TRBJ1-1|TRBV11-2|.
TGTGCCAGCAGCTTAGTGTGGCGAGGCACTGAAGCTTTCTTT
CASSLVWRGTEAFF
>.|TRBJ2-3|TRBV3-1/TRBV3-2|.
TGTGCCAGCAGCTTGGGACGGGGTACCACAGATACGCAGTATTTT
CASSLGRGTTDTQYF
>TRBD2|TRBJ2-2|TRBV19|.
TGTGCCAGTAGTGGACTAGCGGGCACCGGGGAGCTGTTTTTT
CASSGLAGTGELFF
>TRBD2|TRBJ2-7|TRBV10-3|.
TGTGCCATCAGAGAACTAGCGGGAGGGCCGTACGAGCAGTACTTC
CAIRELAGGPYEQYF
>.|TRBJ2-1|TRBV6-2/TRBV6-3|.
TGTGCCAGCAGTTACTCCTCCACCTACTACAATGAGCAGTTCTTC
CASSYSSTYYNEQFF
>TRBD2|TRBJ2-7|TRBV5-4|.
TGTGCCAGCAGCTACGGACTAGCGGGAGGCAAGAATTACGAGCAGTACTTC
CASSYGLAGGKNYEQYF
>.|TRBJ2-7|TRBV6-2/TRBV6-3|.
TGTGCCAGCAGTTACATTGGCGGATCCTACGAGCAGTACTTC
CASSYIGGSYEQYF
>TRBD2|TRBJ2-1|TRBV3-1/TRBV3-2|.
TGTGCCAGCAGCCAAGGCCTCGCGGGAGGATCCTACAATGAGCAGTTCTTC
CASSQGLAGGSYNEQFF
>TRBD1|TRBJ2-2|TRBV5-3|.
TGTGCCGGAGAGGGGGACAGCATATCCGGGGAGCTGTTTTTT
CAGEGDSISGELFF
>.|TRBJ1-1|TRBV28|once
TGTGCCAGCAGTTTAGGTCACACTGAAGCTTTCTTT
CASSLGHTEAFF
>TRBD1|TRBJ1-2|TRBV5-1|few
TGCGCCAGCAGCTCCAACGGACAGGGGGTTTCCACCTTC
CASSSNGQGVSTF